The 21 T cell receptor beta chains listed next were all sequenced from one sample in a study of beta chain features in type 1 diabetes. Study conclusions and caveats: There was a moderate but significant shortening of TCRB CDR3s in all four CD4+ subsets of Type 1 diabetes patients.

The isolated RNA, all of it, was reverse transcribed, so expressed TCRB transcripts were what got sequenced. Profiling relied on immunoSEQ multiplex PCR, and the TCRdb table lists in-frame clones only, not all of them. The profile shows around 260,000 clones, just over 20% of them singletons. Their recognized antigens are unknown. The sample comprised naive CD4+ T cells from blood. Receptor source: a woman between 35 and 50 years old with type 1 diabetes.

The rearrangement joins TRBV9 to TRBJ2-3; D is unclear. The CDR3 contains 13 residues. Germline V gives CDR1 SGDLS, CDR2 YYNGEE. The V end was cut by 4 bases, the J end by 4 bases, with 10 bases between. CDR3 residues: CASSPLAPDTQYF. CDR3 coding DNA: TGTGCCAGCAGCCCCTTGGCCCCAGATACGCAGTATTTT.

This clone was counted between two and nine times. V and J are TRBV4-3 and TRBJ1-2; 9 bases map to TRBD1. With V trimmed by 4 bases and J by 5 bases, 5 bases remained unmatched. The CDR3 covers 14 residues. From germline, CDR1 is LGHNA and CDR2 YSLEER. The CDR3 DNA reads TGCGCCAGCAGCCGGGGACAGGGTGGTTATGGCTACACCTTC. It is translated as CASSRGQGGYGYTF.

The CDR3 spells CASILYRGGTEAFF. In DNA form, the CDR3 reads TGTGCCAGTATCCTCTACCGTGGGGGGACTGAAGCTTTCTTT. V gene TRBV19 combines with J gene TRBJ1-1, with D possibly matching TRBD1 (5 bases). This CDR3 has 14 residues. CDR1 is LNHDA, CDR2 SQIVND, per germline (reference sequence). V was shortened by 7 bases and J by 5 bases, with 17 bases between the two germline ends.

This clone showed up just a few times. The rearrangement links TRBV15 to TRBJ1-1; no clear D gene. The CDR3 contains 16 residues. V was clipped by 3 bases and J by 0 bases, with 14 bases between them. Germline V lookup: CDR1 LNHNV, CDR2 YYDKDF (reference sequence). In DNA, the CDR3 is TGTGCCACCAGCAGGAATGGGAGTCCGCTGAACACTGAAGCTTTCTTT. Protein: CATSRNGSPLNTEAFF.

The J gene is TRBJ2-4, the V gene TRBV4-1, with a possible D match to TRBD2 (5 bases). The CDR3 is 18 amino acids. CDR1 is MGHRA and CDR2 is YSYEKL in the germline V gene. V lost 0 bases to trimming and J lost 1 base, with 16 bases between them. CDR3 region: CASSQEGEWRRAKNIQYF. The CDR3 DNA is TGCGCCAGCAGCCAAGAGGGAGAGTGGAGAAGGGCCAAAAACATTCAGTACTTC.

A remark on this clone: An end of the junction differs from the germline gene, which may be a read error. The rearrangement joins TRBV28 to TRBJ2-7, with 10 bases aligning to TRBD1. This CDR3 spans 11 amino acids. CDR1 and CDR2 (germline): MDHEN, SYDVKM. CDR3 coding DNA: TGTGCCACGGCATCCGGGGGACAGGGGCACTTC. Translation gives CATASGGQGHF.

Written as DNA, the CDR3 is TGTGCCAGTACCGCCCCCGGGACTACCGCGGGAGACATTCAGTACTTC. Translation: CASTAPGTTAGDIQYF. The J gene is TRBJ2-4, the V gene TRBV19; 7 bases are shared with TRBD2. CDR1 and CDR2 (germline): LNHDA, SQIVND (reference sequence). With V trimmed by 7 bases and J by 8 bases, 17 bases remained unmatched. The CDR3 consists of 16 residues.

This clone was counted between two and nine times. The CDR3 region is CASSSQFSGRGNEQFF. As DNA, the CDR3 is TGTGCCAGCAGCTCTCAATTTAGCGGGAGGGGGAATGAGCAGTTCTTC. The genes are TRBV5-6 and TRBJ2-1; 11 bases match TRBD2. The CDR3 has 16 residues. V lost 3 bases, J lost 7 bases, and 9 bases stayed unmatched. CDR1 is SGHDT and CDR2 is YYEEEE in the germline V gene. Drawing the rest from reference TRBV5-6 and TRBJ2-1, the complete variable domain is DAGVTQSPTHLIKTRGQQVTLRCSPKSGHDTVSWYQQALGQGPQFIFQYYEEEERQRGNFPDRFSGHQFPNYSSELNVNALLLGDSALYLCASSSQFSGRGNEQFFGPGTRLTVL.

This clone has just a few counts. CDR3 protein: CASSWGQGPTSTDTQYF. CDR3 sequence (DNA): TGTGCCAGCAGCTGGGGACAGGGGCCCACTAGCACAGATACGCAGTATTTT. The chain recombines TRBV7-2 with TRBJ2-3, with TRBD1 identical over 10 bases. The V gene end was trimmed by 4 bases and the J gene end by 0 bases; junction bases not matched to a gene: 7. From germline, CDR1 is SGHTA and CDR2 FQGNSA. The CDR3 extends over 17 amino acids.

The V and J genes are TRBV19 and TRBJ2-7; a possible D gene is TRBD1 (6 bases). Germline V CDR1 and CDR2: LNHDA, SQIVND (reference sequence). The V end lost 3 bases, the J end lost 2 bases, and 14 bases lay between the germline ends. This CDR3 is built from 15 residues. CDR3 residues: CASSISTGLTYEQYF. The CDR3, as DNA: TGTGCCAGTAGTATCTCGACAGGACTTACCTACGAGCAGTACTTC.

There are a few counts of this clone. The CDR3 nucleotides read TGTGCCAGCTCACCACCTCAAGGAGGGCGGGAGGGCGTGGAGCAGTACTTC. Translation gives CASSPPQGGREGVEQYF. The chain employs TRBV18 and TRBJ2-7; 9 bases map to TRBD2. There are 17 residues in the CDR3. Germline V gives CDR1 KGHSH, CDR2 LQKENI. J lost 7 bases, V lost 0 bases, and 13 bases had no gene match.

This chain links TRBV9 with TRBJ2-6; maybe TRBD1 (5 bases). The CDR3 extends over 15 amino acids. V was cut by 2 bases and J by 2 bases, with 8 bases left in between. Germline V lookup: CDR1 SGDLS, CDR2 YYNGEE. CDR3 sequence (DNA): TGTGCCAGCAGCGTTCAAGGGGCTGGGGCCAACGTCCTGACTTTC. Translation gives CASSVQGAGANVLTF.

This clone has just a few counts. The gene calls are TRBV7-3 and TRBJ2-1; 10 positions match TRBD2. The CDR3 covers 15 residues. V was pared by 4 bases and J by 5 bases, with 5 bases of the junction left unmatched. Germline V lookup: CDR1 SGHTA, CDR2 FQGTGA. CDR3 sequence (DNA): TGTGCCAGCAGCTCGGGACTAGCGCTCAACAATGAGCAGTTCTTC. Amino acids: CASSSGLALNNEQFF. The whole variable domain, filled in from reference TRBV7-3 and TRBJ2-1, reads GAGVSQTPSNKVTEKGKYVELRCDPISGHTALYWYRQSLGQGPEFLIYFQGTGAADDSGLPNDRFFAVRPEGSVSTLKIQRTERGDSAVYLCASSSGLALNNEQFFGPGTRLTVL.

The chain is built from TRBV4-1 and TRBJ1-3; TRBD1 might be the D (5 bases). The CDR3 contains 15 residues. CDR1 MGHRA and CDR2 YSYEKL come from the germline V gene. V was shortened by 3 bases and J by 4 bases, with 13 bases between the two germline ends. In DNA form, the CDR3 reads TGCGCCAGCAGCCAGGCCGACAGTAAAGGAAACACCATATATTTT. Its translation is CASSQADSKGNTIYF.

The J gene is TRBJ2-1, the V gene TRBV27; TRBD2 matches 13 bases. The trim removed 5 bases at V and 0 bases at J, leaving 13 bases unmatched. The CDR3 is 20 amino acids. CDR1 and CDR2 from the germline V gene are MNHEY and SMNVEV (reference sequence). CDR3 protein: CASSPDPGLAGKRSYNEQFF. The CDR3 nucleotides read TGTGCCAGCAGTCCAGATCCGGGACTAGCGGGAAAACGCTCCTACAATGAGCAGTTCTTC.

CDR3: CASSIRRDSYNEQFF. DNA of the CDR3: TGTGCCAGTAGTATCCGCAGGGACTCCTACAATGAGCAGTTCTTC. This chain connects TRBV19 to TRBJ2-1; tentatively, D is TRBD1 (5 bases). Germline CDR1 is LNHDA and CDR2 is SQIVND (reference sequence). The CDR3 consists of 15 residues. V lost 3 bases to trimming and J lost 0 bases, with 9 bases between them.

The chain has TRBV7-9 and TRBJ1-3; 9 bases are a match to TRBD1. V lost 7 bases and J lost 6; bases outside the gene matches: 4. CDR1 and CDR2 (germline): SEHNR, FQNEAQ (reference sequence). The CDR3 runs to 13 residues. This CDR3 is CASTGTGLNTIYF. The CDR3 region has the DNA TGTGCCAGCACCGGGACAGGGTTAAACACCATATATTTT.

This clone has only a few counts. This chain links TRBV29-1 with TRBJ1-4; D unclear. Trimming stripped 4 bases from V and 4 bases from J, with 10 bases between. CDR3 length: 13 amino acids. Germline values: CDR1 SQVTM, CDR2 ANQGSEA. CDR3 nucleotide sequence: TGCAGCGTTGGCGGCGGAAGTAATGAAAAACTGTTTTTT. This translates into CSVGGGSNEKLFF.

CDR3 in DNA: TGTGCCAGCAGCACCAGACAGGGGAGGGGAGAGACCCAGTACTTC. Translated, it gives CASSTRQGRGETQYF. V gene TRBV7-8 combines with J gene TRBJ2-5, with a weak D call TRBD1 (8 bases). CDR3 length equals 15 residues. The germline CDR1 and CDR2 sequences are SGHVS and FQNEAQ. V was pared by 5 bases and J by 4 bases, with 17 bases between.

The chain carries TRBV9 and TRBJ2-5, with D perhaps matching TRBD1 (7 bases). The CDR3 covers 14 residues. Deletions cut 2 bases from V and 6 bases from J, with 14 bases between. Germline V gene sequence: CDR1 SGDLS, CDR2 YYNGEE. For the CDR3, the DNA is TGTGCCAGCAGCGTTCTGGAGGGGGCGAAGACCCAGTACTTC. Translating it yields CASSVLEGAKTQYF.

This clone has a handful of counts. V is TRBV10-3 and J is TRBJ2-7; 9 bases are shared with TRBD1. The germline V gene encodes CDR1 ENHRY and CDR2 SYGVKD. The CDR3 runs to 13 residues. V lost 8 bases and J lost 1; bases outside the gene matches: 3. CDR3 nucleotide sequence: TGTGCCATCTCCGGGACAGGGTCCTACGAGCAGTACTTC. Protein: CAISGTGSYEQYF.